This T cell receptor (beta chain) was documented in a study of shared clonotypes between healthy human individuals. Germline lookup yields CDR1 MNHNY and CDR2 SVGAGI (reference sequence). The CDR3 extends over 14 amino acids. Trimming cost V 3 bases and J 7 bases; bases outside gene matches: 8. This clone was observed a single time. Donation came from healthy HIV-negative adults that had no recent acute infections or vaccinations. Clones were read by immunoSEQ multiplex PCR, and TCRdb kept only the in-frame ones, dropping some. The table records roughly 2.5 million clones, just over 90% of them present only once.

The TCR sequence derives from a man between 18 and 29 years old in good health. The rearrangement uses TRBV6-6 and TRBJ2-7; 8 nucleotides align to TRBD1. Material: naive CD4+ T cells sorted from blood. Subset meaning: CD45RA+ positively selected. CDR3 DNA sequence: TGTGCCAGCAGTTATCGGGGACAGGCAAGGGAGCAGTACTTC. Residues: CASSYRGQAREQYF.